These T cell receptor beta chains were read from a single sample in a study of CD8 T cells in Susac syndrome. One entry per CDR3 protein, called by TCRdb with MiXCR from the immunoSEQ multiplex PCR reads. The data hold around 140,000 distinct CDR3 sequences, with 95% observed a single time. The specimen was CD4+ T cells from PBMCs. The receptors were sampled from a human donor with multiple sclerosis. CDR3s include the opening cysteine and the closing phenylalanine or tryptophan. A D gene is named only where the DNA matches it firmly. Some rows have no size entry. The others give once, few or many, or a class for an expanded clone.

J gene	D gene	V gene	clone size	CDR3 DNA	CDR3 protein
TRBJ2-1	TRBD2	TRBV29-1	NA	TGCAGCGTTGAGGGACTAGGGAGCTCCTACAATGAGCAGTTCTTC	CSVEGLGSSYNEQFF
TRBJ2-1	NA	TRBV29-1	NA	TGCAGCGTTGAAAGTACTAGCCGGGCTACCGTGCGGGCCAATGAGCAGTTCTTC	CSVESTSRATVRANEQFF
TRBJ2-7	TRBD1	TRBV6-2/TRBV6-3	NA	TGTGCCAGCAGGACAGGGGGGCCCTACGAGCAGTACTTC	CASRTGGPYEQYF
TRBJ2-2	TRBD2	TRBV20-1	NA	TGCAGTGCCCATCTCCCGGGGGGGGCGAACACCGGGGAGCTGTTTTTT	CSAHLPGGANTGELFF
TRBJ2-1	NA	TRBV4-1	NA	TGCGCCAGCATGGGACAAGACTACAATGAGCAGTTCTTC	CASMGQDYNEQFF
TRBJ2-1	NA	TRBV12-3/TRBV12-4	NA	TGTGCCAGCAGTTTTGAAGAGTACAATGAGCAGTTCTTC	CASSFEEYNEQFF
TRBJ2-3	NA	TRBV20-1	NA	TGCAGTGCCCCCCGGGACTTCACAGATACGCAGTATTTT	CSAPRDFTDTQYF
TRBJ1-1	NA	TRBV20-1	NA	TGCAGTGCTAGATCCGGACGGATGAACACTGAAGCTTTCTTT	CSARSGRMNTEAFF
TRBJ1-4	TRBD1	TRBV20-1	NA	TGCAGTGCTGCCGGGACAGGGAGTGAAAAACTGTTTTTT	CSAAGTGSEKLFF
TRBJ2-6	NA	TRBV29-1	NA	TGCAGCGTTGTGACGTTTGTCTCTGGGGCCAACGTCCTGACTTTC	CSVVTFVSGANVLTF
TRBJ2-1	TRBD1	TRBV20-1	NA	TGCAGTGCTAGCGAAACTGGGACAGGGGACGGCAATGAGCAGTTCTTC	CSASETGTGDGNEQFF
TRBJ2-7	TRBD1	TRBV12-3/TRBV12-4	NA	TGTGCCAGCAGTCCACAGGGGGCGCGGTGGGAGCAGTACTTC	CASSPQGARWEQYF
TRBJ1-5	NA	TRBV19	NA	TGTGCCAGTAGCCGCGTACAGGGAAGCAATCAGCCCCAGCATTTT	CASSRVQGSNQPQHF
TRBJ2-5	NA	TRBV20-1	NA	TGCAGTGCTAGAGTCGCGTCGGCTGTCCAAGAGACCCAGTACTTC	CSARVASAVQETQYF
TRBJ2-1	NA	TRBV29-1	NA	TGCAGCGTTGACCCCGGATCTTACTACAATGAGCAGTTCTTC	CSVDPGSYYNEQFF
TRBJ1-5	TRBD1	TRBV15	NA	TGTGCCACCAGCAGAGATCCGACAGGGAATCAGCCCCAGCATTTT	CATSRDPTGNQPQHF
TRBJ2-2	TRBD2	TRBV6-2/TRBV6-3	NA	TGTGCCAGCAGTTCGTTTAGCGGGGGCCGAAACACCGGGGAGCTGTTTTTT	CASSSFSGGRNTGELFF
TRBJ2-3	TRBD2	TRBV27	NA	TGTGCCAGCACCACACCCACCAGAGCGGGATCTGTGTATACGCAGTATTTT	CASTTPTRAGSVYTQYF
TRBJ2-5	NA	TRBV7-2	once	TGTGCCAGCAGCTTGTCTAGGCTCGGGGAGACCCAGTACTTC	CASSLSRLGETQYF
TRBJ2-1	TRBD2	TRBV18	NA	TGTGCCAGCTCACCACATCCTAGGGGCGGGGGTGAGCAGTTCTTC	CASSPHPRGGGEQFF
TRBJ2-5	NA	TRBV29-1	NA	TGCAGCGTTGAAGATGGGCGTGGGTCGGAGACCCAGTACTTC	CSVEDGRGSETQYF
TRBJ2-2	NA	TRBV29-1	NA	TGCAGCGTTGTCACAGATCGGTCGCTGTTTTTT	CSVVTDRSLFF
TRBJ1-2	NA	TRBV27	NA	TGTGCCAGCAGTTTACCGGGTGCCTCTGGCTACACCTTC	CASSLPGASGYTF
TRBJ2-3	NA	TRBV9	NA	TGTGCCAGCAGCGTTCCACACACAGATACGCAGTATTTT	CASSVPHTDTQYF
TRBJ2-1	NA	TRBV6-2/TRBV6-3	NA	TGTGCCAGCAGTCCCCGTAGGGACAATGAGCAGTTCTTC	CASSPRRDNEQFF
TRBJ2-3	NA	TRBV20-1	NA	TGCAGTGCTAGGCCTCCAGGGCCAGATACGCAGTATTTT	CSARPPGPDTQYF
TRBJ2-7	TRBD2	TRBV3-1	NA	TGTGCCAGCAGCCAAGATCCTAGCGGGCCATACGAGCAGTACTTC	CASSQDPSGPYEQYF
TRBJ2-1	NA	TRBV27	NA	TGTGCCAGCGGAGGACTGGACAGATACAATGAGCAGTTCTTC	CASGGLDRYNEQFF
TRBJ1-2	TRBD1	TRBV28	NA	TGTGCCAGCAGACAGGGGGCTAACTATGGCTACACCTTC	CASRQGANYGYTF
TRBJ2-2	NA	TRBV28	NA	TGTGCCAGCAGTCCAATGGGCCTAGCGTGGGCGAACACCGGGGAGCTGTTTTTT	CASSPMGLAWANTGELFF
TRBJ1-2	NA	TRBV19	NA	TGTGCCAGTAGCCAGAGAGAAGATGGCTACACCTTC	CASSQREDGYTF
TRBJ2-4	TRBD2	TRBV7-8	NA	TGTGCCAGCGCGAAGTCTAGCGGGGGGGCCATTCTATCCAAAAACATTCAGTACTTC	CASAKSSGGAILSKNIQYF
TRBJ2-2	NA	TRBV6-5	NA	TGTGCCAGCAGTTACGACGTGGCCGGGGAGCTGTTTTTT	CASSYDVAGELFF
TRBJ2-5	TRBD2	TRBV9	NA	TGTGCCAGCAGCGTAGCCACCGGAACTAGCGCCCCAAAAGAGACCCAGTACTTC	CASSVATGTSAPKETQYF
TRBJ2-7	TRBD2	TRBV27	once	TGTGCCAGCAGGGCTAGCGGGAGTCTCTACGAGCAGTACTTC	CASRASGSLYEQYF
TRBJ2-7	NA	TRBV5-1	NA	TGCGCCAGCAGCTTGGATGGGACTGGAAAGTACGAGCAGTACTTC	CASSLDGTGKYEQYF
TRBJ2-7	NA	TRBV20-1	NA	TGCAGTGCTAGAGATTTCGGGGCTCCCTACGAGCAGTACTTC	CSARDFGAPYEQYF
TRBJ2-1	TRBD1	TRBV13	NA	TGTGCCAGCAGCCCTCGGGACAGGCCCTACAATGAGCAGTTCTTC	CASSPRDRPYNEQFF